This TCR beta chain was sequenced for a study of metastatic and nonmetastatic thyroid tumors (dated by TCRdb to 2018 to 2021). Describing the broader study: The researchers compared repertoires between peripheral blood samples and tumor or nodule tissue samples from patients with malignant or benign thyroid disease.

The library was prepared using PCR. Sequencer: Illumina HiSeq 4000. The TCR beta-chain CDR3 region of each patient was profiled by high-throughput sequencing. The authors' pipeline ran thus. The researchers built a classifier to tell apart papillary thyroid cancer patients with distant metastasis, based on CDR3 differences among clinicopathological groups. Repertoire diversity was assessed with the Shannon index, and tumor-blood repertoire similarity with the Morisita-Horn index. In TCRdb, the public reads were trimmed at Q25 with fastp and aligned with MiXCR, with productive beta chains retained. These V and J calls originate from TCRdb's pipeline instead of the authors' own analysis. The sample includes 43,000 or so clones, with around a quarter observed a single time. The top ten clones comprise more than 3% of the sample. CDR1 MNHNS and CDR2 SASEGT were looked up in the germline V gene. The CDR3 runs 14 residues from the cysteine to the phenylalanine. Only CDR3 DNA remains: 42 bases, in frame from the first base. V is clipped by 6 bases and J by 1 base, and the sequence between their germline boundaries is 12 bases long.

Before undergoing thyroid surgery, none of the patients had been given any kind of treatment. The study retrospectively analysed patient clinical samples collected from about 2012 to 2018 using T-cell receptor beta sequencing. This clone occurred a few times. The target of this receptor is not known. No base quality values were provided; no much bigger clone lies one nucleotide off. The study at large found these results: TCR beta diversity was reported as significantly higher in malignant tumors than in benign nodules, in both blood and tumor samples.

The receptor comes from a male donor with papillary thyroid cancer or a benign thyroid nodule (not recorded which). Some clones in this sample may be carry-over from other donors' samples. The sequenced sample was blood. The rearrangement combines TRBV6-1 with TRBJ1-1; TRBD1 is possibly the D segment (6 matching bases). The CDR3 region has the sequence CASSSDRTNTEAFF. The DNA sequence is as follows: TGTGCCAGCAGCTCGGACAGAACGAACACTGAAGCTTTCTTT.